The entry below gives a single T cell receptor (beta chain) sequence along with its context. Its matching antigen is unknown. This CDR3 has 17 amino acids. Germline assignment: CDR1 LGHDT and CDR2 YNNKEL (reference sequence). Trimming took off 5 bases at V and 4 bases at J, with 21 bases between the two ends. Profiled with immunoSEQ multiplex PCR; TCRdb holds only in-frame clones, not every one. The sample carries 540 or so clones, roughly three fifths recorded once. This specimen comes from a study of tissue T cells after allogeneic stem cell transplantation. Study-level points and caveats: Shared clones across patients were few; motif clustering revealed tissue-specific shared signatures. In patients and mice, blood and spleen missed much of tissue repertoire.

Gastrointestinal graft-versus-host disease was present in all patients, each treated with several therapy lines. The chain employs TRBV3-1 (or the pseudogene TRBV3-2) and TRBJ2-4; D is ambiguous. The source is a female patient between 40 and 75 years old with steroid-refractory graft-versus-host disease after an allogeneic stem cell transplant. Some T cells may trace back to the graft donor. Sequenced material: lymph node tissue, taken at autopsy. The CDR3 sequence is CASSERNPIQRKNIQYF. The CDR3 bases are TGTGCCAGCAGCGAGAGGAATCCCATTCAAAGAAAAAACATTCAGTACTTC.